There are many counts of the clone carrying this T cell receptor beta chain. Its antigen is not identified. TCRdb redid the calling of the reads with MiXCR, one entry per CDR3 protein. The data hold more than 500,000 distinct CDR3 sequences, with about 17% observed a single time. The sample is drawn from a study of T cell repertoires in cytomegalovirus infection. For the study at large: Shared public TCR beta signatures pointed to both CMV infection and a matching HLA type.

The CDR3 sequence is 15 residues long. Germline-derived CDR1 and CDR2 are MGHRA and YSYEKL. Trimming removed 4 bases at V and 6 bases at J, with 16 bases between. The study, taken as a whole, reports: Of the TCR beta families, the public ones yielded a cumulative frequency that identified carriers of CMV plus the relevant HLA. What dominated the ex vivo response were HLA-C-restricted CMV-specific TCR beta clonotypes.

The chain employs TRBV4-1 and TRBJ1-5, with D possibly being TRBD1 (6 bases). Sequencing input: CD8+ T cells from PBMCs. The receptor was isolated from a human donor in good health (CMV status not recorded). Some clones in this sample may be carry-over from other donors' samples. CDR3 nucleotides: TGCGCCAGCAGCCTCCGGCTGGACAGTTTTCAGCCCCAGCATTTT. It codes for CASSLRLDSFQPQHF.